The present T cell receptor (beta chain) was sequenced within a study of blood T cell repertoires in COVID-19. Study information: T cells, B-cell-depleted T cells, or PBMCs supplied cDNA or gDNA.

Profiled with immunoSEQ multiplex PCR; TCRdb holds only in-frame clones, not every one. This sample carries around 310,000 clones, under 90% of them seen once, and the ten largest clones take roughly a tenth. In its sample, this clone was seen once. This receptor was identified in a woman aged 30 to 39 who had recovered from COVID-19. The sample was PBMCs or T cells enriched from blood (not recorded which).

The CDR3 DNA follows: TGTGCCAGCAGTTTAATCGGACAGGGTTATAATTCACCCCTCCACTTT. Translation: CASSLIGQGYNSPLHF. The chain joins TRBV28 to TRBJ1-6; TRBD1 matches 8 bases. CDR3 length: 16 residues. Germline CDR1 is MDHEN and CDR2 is SYDVKM. The ends lost 2 bases at V and 4 bases at J; junction bases unmatched: 4. Complete variable domain (other parts from reference TRBV28 and TRBJ1-6): DVKVTQSSRYLVKRTGEKVFLECVQDMDHENMFWYRQDPGLGLRLIYFSYDVKMKEKGDIPEGYSVSREKKERFSLILESASTNQTSMYLCASSLIGQGYNSPLHFGNGTRLTVT.